This T cell receptor beta chain was identified in a study of T cell changes during pregnancy in multiple sclerosis. Data came from immunoSEQ multiplex PCR; TCRdb stores just in-frame clones and leaves some out. This table has 90,000 to 95,000 clones, over 80% appearing once. The receptor's source is a female donor with multiple sclerosis, enrolled in a pregnancy study. The sample was peripheral blood, taken in the first trimester of pregnancy.

The CDR3 here is CASSGAYTDTQYF. CDR3 nucleotides: TGTGCCAGTAGTGGAGCCTACACAGATACGCAGTATTTT. The chain is built from TRBV19 and TRBJ2-3; D is undetermined. Germline-derived CDR1 and CDR2 are LNHDA and SQIVND (reference sequence). The V end lost 5 bases, the J end lost 2 bases, and 8 bases lay between the germline ends. The CDR3 length is 13 residues.